This T cell receptor beta chain was found in a study of metastatic and nonmetastatic thyroid tumors. Study results and limitations: Compared with benign nodules, malignant thyroid tumors were reported to have significantly higher TCR beta diversity in both blood and tumor.

As concerns this clone: Antigen: not known. A much larger clone lies one base from this, so it may be a read error. The sample carries other DNA sequences with the same CDR3.

Patients underwent thyroid surgery, and none had received any treatment before it. TCRdb re-analyzed the PCR reads through MiXCR. The profile covers tens of thousands of clones, with around 16% appearing a single time and roughly a tenth taken by the ten largest. Germline-derived CDR1 and CDR2 are ENHRY and SYGVKD. CDR3 length: 17 amino acids. Sequencing was done on a sample of blood. The J gene is TRBJ2-2, the V gene TRBV10-3, with 7 bases that match TRBD1. This sequence originates from a male donor with papillary thyroid cancer or a benign thyroid nodule (not recorded which). Some clones in this sample may be carry-over from other donors' samples. The CDR3 spells CATSDPLGDSLTGELFF. The CDR3 bases are TGTGCCACCAGTGACCCTCTCGGGGACAGCCTCACCGGGGAGCTTTTTTTT.